The source of this TCR beta chain is a study of T-cell memory formation after mild COVID-19. Study observations and caveats: Later expanders leaned CD4+, whereas clones that contracted between day 15 and 85 were balanced CD4/CD8.

Per the germline V gene, CDR1 is LGHNA and CDR2 is YNFKEQ. The CDR3 is made up of 17 amino acids. Trimming removed 0 bases at V and 0 bases at J, with 13 bases between. This clonotype was detected only a few times. Its target is not known. From the 5' RACE reads, TCRdb called clonotypes with MiXCR, one entry per CDR3 protein. The repertoire holds under 300,000 distinct CDR3 sequences, approximately 8.4% seen once, with approximately 22% in the top ten. The sample was PBMCs or a T cell subset sorted from them (not recorded which). The gene calls are TRBV4-2 and TRBJ2-3, with no clear D. This receptor was taken from a man aged 18-30 years who had mild COVID-19 (a few samples of this study predate the infection). Cell type and time point are not known. The CDR3 protein is CASSQDTVAASTDTQYF. The DNA of the CDR3 is TGTGCCAGCAGCCAAGATACAGTAGCAGCTAGCACAGATACGCAGTATTTT.